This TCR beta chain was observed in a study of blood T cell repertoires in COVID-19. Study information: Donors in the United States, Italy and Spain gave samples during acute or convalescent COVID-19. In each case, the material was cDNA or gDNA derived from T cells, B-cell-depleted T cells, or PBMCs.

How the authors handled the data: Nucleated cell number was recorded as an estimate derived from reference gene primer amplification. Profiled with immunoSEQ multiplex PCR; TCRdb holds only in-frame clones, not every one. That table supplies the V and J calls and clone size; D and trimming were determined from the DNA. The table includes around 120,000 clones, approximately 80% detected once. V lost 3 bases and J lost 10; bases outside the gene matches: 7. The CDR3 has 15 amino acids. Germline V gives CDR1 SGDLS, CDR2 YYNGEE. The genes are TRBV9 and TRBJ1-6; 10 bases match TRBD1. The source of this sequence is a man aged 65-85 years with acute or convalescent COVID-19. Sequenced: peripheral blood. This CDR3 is CASSARQGAGSPLHF. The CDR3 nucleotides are TGTGCCAGCAGCGCCAGACAGGGGGCGGGATCACCCCTCCACTTT.